This T cell receptor (beta chain) stems from a study of beta chain features in type 1 diabetes. Study background: Sorted cells from all samples, numbering approximately 100 million, were examined. Broader study findings: Comparison showed that naive, central memory and Treg TCRB repertoires appeared more similar among patients than among healthy donors. Whether HLA type affects TCRB rearrangement stayed undetermined in the present work. Using cDNA template may skew counts toward highly expressing activated cells.

The entirety of the isolated RNA underwent reverse transcription, so expressed TCRB transcripts were sequenced. Assay used: immunoSEQ multiplex PCR; TCRdb lists only in-frame clones, some missing. The data hold over 150,000 clones, with around an eighth observed a single time. Only a few counts were recorded for this clone. Its target is unknown. The CDR3 sequence is 15 residues long. Germline lookup yields CDR1 SGHRS and CDR2 YFSETQ. Trimming left V 0 bases short and J 6 bases short, with 12 bases between. This TCR came from a young woman in good health. The source material was central memory CD4+ T cells from blood. The chain uses TRBV5-1 and TRBJ2-2; D gene uncertain. The CDR3 DNA sequence: TGCGCCAGCAGCTTGGGGATTAGCCGCGCCGGGGAGCTGTTTTTT. Its protein product is CASSLGISRAGELFF.